This TCR beta chain was captured in a study of CXCR3-negative and CXCR3-positive naive CD8 T cells. Study-wide results and caveats: CXCR3-negative naive cells had less hydrophobic TRB CDR3s than did CXCR3-positive naive cells.

Worth noting for this clonotype: Its antigen is as yet unknown.

Naive CD8+ T lymphocytes were specified as CD45RO-CCR7+CD27+CD95-. Germline V CDR1 and CDR2: MGHRA, YSYEKL. The CDR3 consists of 17 residues. The authors made the TRB cDNA libraries by 5' RACE using UMI labels. TCRdb reanalyzed the 5' RACE reads and collapses them to one entry per CDR3 protein, without DNA. The sample has roughly 120,000 distinct CDR3 sequences. The specimen was naive CXCR3+ CD8+ T cells from blood. Subset specified: CD45RO-CCR7+CD27+CD95- naive CD8+ T cells expressing CXCR3 (TNR3+). The gene calls are TRBV4-1 and TRBJ2-1; TCRdb calls TRBD2, which cannot be checked without DNA. The sequence was collected from a human donor in good health. Some clones in this sample may be carry-over from other donors' samples. The CDR3 here is CASSQRLGLSSYNEQFF.